Each of the 24 T cell receptor beta chains below was sequenced from the same sample in a study of Ad26.COV2.S vaccination and SARS-CoV-2 variants. Sample treatment: approximately 18 received Ad26.COV2.S at low or high dose, single or two shots; about 5 received placebo; per-sample allocation not given. Day 63 after the first vaccine or placebo injection was the time point for sampling. Using immunoSEQ multiplex PCR, the repertoire was profiled, and TCRdb retains in-frame clones only, with some absent. Of roughly 250,000 clones listed, roughly 89% are singletons. Sequencing used peripheral blood, obtained in a trial of Ad26.COV2.S vaccine versus placebo. These receptors originate from a person aged 18 to 65 who received the Ad26.COV2.S COVID-19 vaccine or a placebo.

This chain uses TRBV28 with TRBJ1-2; 9 bases fit TRBD1. V shed 1 base and J 7 bases; nucleotides not matched to a gene: 10. The germline V gene encodes CDR1 MDHEN and CDR2 SYDVKM. The CDR3 has 16 residues. In DNA form, the CDR3 reads TGTGCCAGCAGTTTATACCAGGGACAGGGTTTGGGTGGCTACACCTTC. Its translation: CASSLYQGQGLGGYTF.

The genes are TRBV2 and TRBJ2-7, with 10 bases matching TRBD2. V trimming: 6 bases; J trimming: 4 bases; junction bases outside the gene matches: 9. CDR1 is SNHLY and CDR2 is FYNNEI in the germline V gene. The CDR3 consists of 15 residues. As DNA, the CDR3 is TGTGCCAGCAGGGTCTCTAGCGGGAGAATGTACGAGCAGTACGTC. This gives the protein CASRVSSGRMYEQYV.

The chain has TRBV18 and TRBJ2-2; the match to TRBD1 covers 8 bases. CDR1 is KGHSH and CDR2 is LQKENI in the germline V gene. V lost 2 bases and J lost 4; bases outside the gene matches: 6. The CDR3 is 16 residues long. The CDR3 loop is CASSPRQGPSTGELFF. The CDR3 DNA reads as TGTGCCAGCTCACCAAGACAGGGGCCCAGCACCGGGGAGCTGTTTTTT.

The chain links TRBV11-3 to TRBJ2-2; 14 bases are a match to TRBD2. The trim removed 4 bases at V and 10 bases at J, leaving 8 bases unmatched. Germline V gene lookup returns CDR1 SGHNT and CDR2 YENEEA. This CDR3 has 16 amino acids. The CDR3 loop is CASSSVGTSGSAELFF. The CDR3 region has the DNA TGTGCCAGCAGCTCAGTCGGGACTAGCGGGAGCGCGGAGCTGTTTTTT.

The chain has TRBV27 and TRBJ2-4, with D maybe TRBD2 (6 bases). The V and J ends lost 5 bases and 1 base respectively, with 12 bases between them. Germline loops: CDR1 MNHEY, CDR2 SMNVEV (reference sequence). The CDR3 loop spans 15 amino acids. CDR3 DNA: TGTGCCAGCAGTCACGGGACTTCTGCCAAAAACATTCAGTACTTC. Its protein is CASSHGTSAKNIQYF.

The V and J genes are TRBV5-1 and TRBJ1-2; the match to TRBD1 covers 9 bases. Germline V lookup: CDR1 SGHRS, CDR2 YFSETQ. Trimming cost V 0 bases and J 6 bases; bases outside gene matches: 6. The length of the CDR3 is 15 residues. The CDR3 DNA reads TGCGCCAGCAGCTTGGCCGGGACAGGGAGGGATGGCTACACCTTC. Translated: CASSLAGTGRDGYTF.

The chain joins TRBV5-6 to TRBJ1-4; D not certain. This CDR3 contains 14 residues. Germline V gene lookup returns CDR1 SGHDT and CDR2 YYEEEE. The V end lost 4 bases, the J end lost 4 bases, and 11 bases lay between the germline ends. This chain's CDR3 is CASSTPWGNEKLFF. The CDR3 bases are TGTGCCAGCAGCACCCCGTGGGGTAATGAAAAACTGTTTTTT.

V usage is TRBV7-3 and J usage is TRBJ2-1; possibly TRBD2 for D (5 bases). Germline CDR1 SGHTA, CDR2 FQGTGA. This CDR3 region has 14 residues. The V end lost 1 base, the J end lost 5 bases, and 9 bases lay between the germline ends. CDR3 sequence: CASSLSGSDNEQFF. The CDR3, as DNA: TGTGCCAGCAGCTTAAGCGGTAGCGACAATGAGCAGTTCTTC. The whole variable domain, remainder taken from reference TRBV7-3 and TRBJ2-1, is GAGVSQTPSNKVTEKGKYVELRCDPISGHTALYWYRQSLGQGPEFLIYFQGTGAADDSGLPNDRFFAVRPEGSVSTLKIQRTERGDSAVYLCASSLSGSDNEQFFGPGTRLTVL.

The J gene is TRBJ2-2, the V gene TRBV5-4; 13 positions agree with TRBD2. Trimming cost V 1 base and J 0 bases; bases outside gene matches: 3. CDR1 is SGHNT, CDR2 YYREEE, per germline (reference sequence). There are 18 residues in the CDR3. CDR3 protein: CASSLRTSGGPNTGELFF. The CDR3 nucleotides are TGTGCCAGCAGCTTGAGGACTAGCGGGGGCCCGAACACCGGGGAGCTGTTTTTT.

This chain links TRBV19 with TRBJ2-1, with 10 bases lining up with TRBD2. Trimming took 2 bases from V and 5 from J; bases not matched to a gene: 3. Germline-derived CDR1 and CDR2 are LNHDA and SQIVND (reference sequence). This CDR3 region has 15 residues. The DNA for the CDR3 is TGTGCCAGTAGTATAACTAGCGGGATGGACAATGAGCAGTTCTTC. Protein product: CASSITSGMDNEQFF.

The chain joins TRBV6-5 to TRBJ1-2, with D unresolved. CDR1 and CDR2 (germline): MNHEY, SVGAGI. Trimming left V 7 bases short and J 1 base short, with 10 bases between. The CDR3 is 13 residues long. The CDR3 sequence: CASTDPHNYGYTF. The CDR3 DNA follows: TGTGCCAGCACCGATCCCCATAACTATGGCTACACCTTC.

CDR3 in amino acids: CASSKVRTGVGYGYTF. The DNA for the CDR3 is TGTGCTAGCAGCAAAGTCAGGACAGGGGTGGGCTATGGCTACACCTTC. The rearrangement links TRBV21-1 to TRBJ1-2; TRBD1, the table's D call, was not compared with the DNA. TRBV21-1 is given as a pseudogene. The CDR3 is 16 residues long.

The chain employs TRBV27 and TRBJ1-6; D not certain. The CDR3 sequence is 13 residues long. CDR1 is MNHEY, CDR2 SMNVEV, per germline (reference sequence). V gave up 5 bases and J gave up 6 bases, with 8 bases separating them. CDR3 region: CASSAGFNSPLHF. CDR3 DNA sequence: TGTGCCAGCAGTGCGGGCTTTAATTCACCCCTCCACTTT.

Concerning this clone: Other DNA sequences in the same sample also yield this CDR3. V and J are TRBV3-1 (or the pseudogene TRBV3-2) and TRBJ2-1, with D possibly TRBD2 on 5 matching bases. The CDR3 runs to 11 residues. The V and J ends lost 1 base and 10 bases respectively, with 5 bases between them. Germline values: CDR1 LGHDT, CDR2 YNNKEL (reference sequence). In DNA form, the CDR3 reads TGTGCCAGCAGCCAAGGCGGGGAGCAGTTCTTC. It is translated as CASSQGGEQFF.

The chain combines TRBV4-1 with TRBJ2-6; D not resolved. CDR1 is MGHRA and CDR2 is YSYEKL in the germline V gene. The CDR3 has 15 residues. Trimming cost V 6 bases and J 0 bases, with 9 bases left between them. The CDR3 DNA reads TGCGCCAGCAGAAAGCTGTACTCTGGGGCCAACGTCCTGACTTTC. This gives the protein CASRKLYSGANVLTF.

CDR3 in DNA: TGCAGCGCCAGGGACAGCTCCTACGAGCAGTACGTC. Its protein product is CSARDSSYEQYV. The chain carries TRBV29-1 and TRBJ2-7, with 7 bases fitting TRBD1. Looked up from germline, CDR1 is SQVTM and CDR2 is ANQGSEA. The CDR3 covers 12 residues. V shed 7 bases and J 0 bases; nucleotides not matched to a gene: 3.

This sequence joins TRBV7-8 and TRBJ2-2; D remains ambiguous. This CDR3 is built from 15 residues. Trimming took 5 bases from V and 3 from J, leaving 13 bases between them. Germline CDR1 SGHVS, CDR2 FQNEAQ. Here the CDR3 DNA reads TGTGCCAGCAGCCCTAGGTCCATACACACCGGGGAGCTGTTTTTT. Protein product: CASSPRSIHTGELFF.

The chain recombines TRBV4-2 with TRBJ1-3; tentatively, D is TRBD1 (6 bases). There are 16 residues in the CDR3. Germline CDR1 reads LGHNA; CDR2 reads YNFKEQ. Trimming removed 0 bases from V and 4 bases from J, with 13 bases in between. The chain's CDR3 is CASSQEGGATGNTIYF. The CDR3 coding sequence is TGTGCCAGCAGCCAAGAAGGGGGGGCAACCGGAAACACCATATATTTT.

The CDR3 protein is CASSERVGTQYF. The CDR3 DNA sequence: TGTGCCAGCAGTGAAAGGGTAGGAACCCAGTACTTC. The chain links TRBV6-1 to TRBJ2-5; D uncertain. The CDR3 is 12 amino acids. Germline CDR1 is MNHNS and CDR2 is SASEGT. V was clipped by 2 bases and J by 8 bases, with 9 bases between them.

The chain couples TRBV19 to TRBJ1-1; D is uncertain. With 4 bases removed from V and 0 bases from J, the gap between germline ends came to 9 bases. The V gene's germline CDR1 is LNHDA and CDR2 SQIVND (reference sequence). This CDR3 region has 14 residues. The CDR3 nucleotides read TGTGCCAGTAGTACGCAGGCCCTGAACACTGAAGCTTTCTTT. This codes for CASSTQALNTEAFF.

The V gene is TRBV3-1 (or the pseudogene TRBV3-2), the J gene TRBJ1-3; tentative D call: TRBD1 (5 bases). This CDR3 is built from 15 residues. Germline V CDR1 and CDR2: LGHDT, YNNKEL (reference sequence). Trimming took 2 bases from V and 4 from J, leaving 12 bases between them. The CDR3 bases are TGTGCCAGCAGCCAACAGGGAACGGGAGGAAACACCATATATTTT. Its protein product is CASSQQGTGGNTIYF.

The chain links TRBV7-7 to TRBJ2-2; D is perhaps TRBD1 (5 bases). CDR1 SSHAT and CDR2 FNYEAQ come from the germline V gene (reference sequence). The germline V and J ends were trimmed by 5 bases and 6 bases, with 10 bases remaining between them. The CDR3 consists of 13 residues. The CDR3 DNA reads TGTGCCAGCAGCCTACCGACAGCCGGGGAGCTGTTTTTT. Its translation is CASSLPTAGELFF.

This clone was found once. The J gene is TRBJ2-7, the V gene TRBV6-1, with a weak D call TRBD2 (6 bases). The CDR3 totals 15 residues. Per germline, CDR1 MNHNS and CDR2 SASEGT. With 3 bases removed from V and 4 bases from J, the gap between germline ends came to 16 bases. The DNA for the CDR3 is TGTGCCAGCAGTGATAGCGGCTACAAAACTTACGAGCAGTACGTC. This gives the protein CASSDSGYKTYEQYV.

The chain recombines TRBV5-1 with TRBJ2-3; TRBD2 aligns across 9 bases. The CDR3 has 15 residues. V gave up 8 bases and J gave up 3 bases; unmatched junction bases: 10. CDR1 is SGHRS, CDR2 YFSETQ, per germline. As DNA, the CDR3 is TGCGCCAGTAAACAACTAGCGGGTGTAACAGATACGCAGTATTTT. The encoded protein is CASKQLAGVTDTQYF.